This is a list of T cell receptor beta chains from one sample in a study of T cells after yellow fever vaccination. Using its own MiXCR run on the 5' RACE reads, TCRdb lists one record per CDR3 protein. In the table there are roughly 160,000 distinct CDR3 sequences, roughly 9% of which are singletons. Sequencing was performed on CD8+ T cells sorted from PBMCs, taken 45 days after the yellow fever booster vaccination. The origin of the receptors is a man aged 18 to 30 who received the YFV17D yellow fever vaccine. The CDR3 runs from the conserved cysteine through the conserved F or W. Each record gives: D gene, clone size, V gene, J gene, CDR3 DNA, CDR3 protein. A D gene is named only where the DNA matches it firmly. A clone size is listed for some rows: how often the clone was seen (once, few, many), or a class if it is expanded.

>-|many|TRBV10-1|TRBJ2-3
TGCGCCAGCAGTGAGTCCGAGGGGCGCACAGATACGCAGTATTTT
CASSESEGRTDTQYF
>-|many|TRBV20-1|TRBJ2-5
TGCAGTGCTACCTATTGGACGGCTCAAGAGACCCAGTACTTC
CSATYWTAQETQYF
>-|many|TRBV15|TRBJ2-1
TGTGCCACCAGCAGGGTCCCGCCTTACAATGAGCAGTTCTTC
CATSRVPPYNEQFF
>-|-|TRBV7-3|TRBJ1-1
TGTGCCAGCAGCGACAGCAGGAGAAACACTGAAGCTTTCTTT
CASSDSRRNTEAFF
>-|few|TRBV4-1|TRBJ2-3
TGCGCCAGCAGCAGTAGCCGGGGTAGCACAGATACGCAGTATTTT
CASSSSRGSTDTQYF
>-|few|TRBV6-1|TRBJ1-1
TGTGCCAGCTCCACCGGGGGCTTTAGAGGCGCTGAAGCTTTCTTT
CASSTGGFRGAEAFF
>TRBD1|-|TRBV4-3|TRBJ2-7
TGCGCCAGCAGCCCCTACCGGGACAGCTCCTACGAGCAGTACTTC
CASSPYRDSSYEQYF
>-|few|TRBV29-1|TRBJ2-5
TGCAGCGTTGGCCCTCCGGTGGGGGCCCAAGAGACCCAGTACTTC
CSVGPPVGAQETQYF
>-|few|TRBV6-2/TRBV6-3|TRBJ2-1
TGTGCCAGCAGAATAGCGGCCAGCTCCTACAATGAGCAGTTCTTC
CASRIAASSYNEQFF
>-|-|TRBV9|TRBJ2-4
TGTGCCAGCAGCGAGACAGCAAAAGTAAACATTCAGTACTTC
CASSETAKVNIQYF
>TRBD2|few|TRBV19|TRBJ2-1
TGTGCCAGTAGTATAACGGGAGGGGGGACGTACAATGAGCAGTTCTTC
CASSITGGGTYNEQFF
>-|many|TRBV4-1|TRBJ2-1
TGCGCCAGCAGCCAAGAACCGGCAACGTTCAATGAGCAGTTCTTC
CASSQEPATFNEQFF
>-|-|TRBV20-1|TRBJ1-6
TGCAGTGCCAGGGGATATAATTCACCCCTCCACTTT
CSARGYNSPLHF
>-|few|TRBV5-1|TRBJ1-1
TGCGCCAGCACCGGGACCCCGGGGCCTGAAGCTTTCTTT
CASTGTPGPEAFF
>-|many|TRBV10-3|TRBJ2-1
TGTGCCATCAGTGTTGGTGAGGGAAGCTACAATGAGCAGTTCTTC
CAISVGEGSYNEQFF
>TRBD1|many|TRBV12-3/TRBV12-4|TRBJ2-1
TGTGCCAGCAGTACCCCACAGGGGACCTCCTACAATGAGCAGTTCTTC
CASSTPQGTSYNEQFF
>-|few|TRBV6-2/TRBV6-3|TRBJ2-5
TGTGCCAGCAGTTACAAAGGGACCCAGTACTTC
CASSYKGTQYF
>TRBD2|-|TRBV27|TRBJ2-5
TGTGCCAGCATAAAGAGCGGGGGAGCTCAAGAGACCCAGTACTTC
CASIKSGGAQETQYF
>TRBD2|-|TRBV6-5|TRBJ2-5
TGTGCCAGCAGTTACAGCGGGACCCAAGAGACCCAGTACTTC
CASSYSGTQETQYF
>-|-|TRBV4-1|TRBJ1-1
TGCGCCAGCAGCCAAGAATCTGTCAGAGGGACTGAAGCTTTCTTT
CASSQESVRGTEAFF
>TRBD1|-|TRBV12-5|TRBJ2-2
TGTGCTAGTGGCCTTGGACAGGGGACCGGGGAGCTGTTTTTT
CASGLGQGTGELFF
>-|many|TRBV5-1|TRBJ2-3
TGCGCCAGCAGCTTGTTGGATACGCAGTATTTT
CASSLLDTQYF
>-|-|TRBV5-6|TRBJ2-3
TGTGCCAGCAGCTTCCGGGTCGACACAGATACGCAGTATTTT
CASSFRVDTDTQYF
>TRBD2|many|TRBV20-1|TRBJ2-7
TGCAGTGCTTATGCGACGGGCGCGGGGGACGAGCAGTACTTC
CSAYATGAGDEQYF
>-|-|TRBV7-9|TRBJ1-1
TGTGCCAGCAGCTTAGTTGCAGGTCCCACTGAAGCTTTCTTT
CASSLVAGPTEAFF
>-|-|TRBV6-5|TRBJ2-3
TGTGCCAGCAGTTACCGCAAGGGCATAAGCACAGATACGCAGTATTTT
CASSYRKGISTDTQYF
>TRBD1|few|TRBV5-1|TRBJ2-6
TGCGCCAGCAACCCCTCGGACAGGGTGATAGGCGGGGCCAACGTCCTGACTTTC
CASNPSDRVIGGANVLTF
>-|-|TRBV6-1|TRBJ1-1
TGTGCCAGCCGCGGGGGGTATGGTGAAGCTTTCTTT
CASRGGYGEAFF
>TRBD2|many|TRBV3-1|TRBJ2-3
TGTGCCAGCAGCCCGACTAGCGGAGTCACAGATACGCAGTATTTT
CASSPTSGVTDTQYF
>TRBD1|many|TRBV20-1|TRBJ2-1
TGCAGTGCCATCCTACAGGGGAATGAGCAGTTCTTC
CSAILQGNEQFF
>-|few|TRBV19|TRBJ2-1
TGTGCCAGTAGTCCCAGGGGAGGGATTTTGGAGCAGTTCTTC
CASSPRGGILEQFF
>-|once|TRBV7-6|TRBJ2-1
TGTGCCAGCAGCTTATTCGCGGGCGACTCCTACAATGAGCAGTTCTTC
CASSLFAGDSYNEQFF
>TRBD1|-|TRBV28|TRBJ2-7
TGTGCCAGCAGTTTCGGGACAGGGAGAACGTACGAGCAGTACTTC
CASSFGTGRTYEQYF
>-|few|TRBV20-1|TRBJ2-1
TGCAGTGCTAGTAGCAAAGATGAGCAGTTCTTC
CSASSKDEQFF
>-|few|TRBV27|TRBJ2-7
TGTGCCAGCACAATGACGGGGACCTCCGAGCAGTACTTC
CASTMTGTSEQYF
>TRBD2|many|TRBV4-2|TRBJ2-3
TGTGCCAGCAGCCAAGGGACTAGCGGGGGGGCAGATACGCAGTATTTT
CASSQGTSGGADTQYF
>TRBD2|many|TRBV12-3/TRBV12-4|TRBJ2-5
TGTGCCAGCATGACGGGGAGGGACCCCCGTGAGACCCAGTACTTC
CASMTGRDPRETQYF
>-|few|TRBV18|TRBJ2-7
TGTGCCAGCTCACCCTCAGGGACTCTTGAGGACGAGCAGTACTTC
CASSPSGTLEDEQYF
>TRBD1|-|TRBV20-1|TRBJ1-2
TGCAGTGCTAGAGATCGACTAACAGGGGACTATGGCTACACCTTC
CSARDRLTGDYGYTF
>-|few|TRBV4-1|TRBJ1-3
TGCGCCAGCAGCCACCCGCCCCTCGCCGGGGACTCTGGAAACACCATATATTTT
CASSHPPLAGDSGNTIYF
>-|many|TRBV15|TRBJ1-2
TGTGCCACCAGCAGAGACGAAACTAACTATGGCTACACCTTC
CATSRDETNYGYTF
>TRBD1|-|TRBV6-6|TRBJ1-2
TGTGCCAGCAGTCCCACAGGGGGGCCAGGCTATGGCTACACCTTC
CASSPTGGPGYGYTF
>-|few|TRBV4-1|TRBJ2-1
TGCGCCAGCAGCCATTCCTCTCCAGGCGATGTGGGTGGGTTCTTC
CASSHSSPGDVGGFF
>-|-|TRBV11-2|TRBJ1-1
TGTGCCAGCAGCTTTCCCGGGGGCACTGAAGCTTTCTTT
CASSFPGGTEAFF
>-|-|TRBV4-3|TRBJ2-5
TGCGCCAGCAGCCAAGATAGGGGCTACTGGCAGACCCAGTACTTC
CASSQDRGYWQTQYF
>TRBD2|-|TRBV7-3|TRBJ2-1
TGTGCCAGCAGCTTAGGACTAGCGGGCAATGAGCAGTTCTTC
CASSLGLAGNEQFF
>TRBD2|many|TRBV6-4|TRBJ2-5
TGTGCCAGCAGCCGAACTAGCGGGGGGCAAGAGACCCAGTACTTC
CASSRTSGGQETQYF
>-|-|TRBV7-6|TRBJ2-6
TGTGCCAGCAGCTTCGGCCCAGCTGGGGCCAACGTCCTGACTTTC
CASSFGPAGANVLTF
>-|few|TRBV27|TRBJ2-5
TGTGCCAGCAGTTCACAGTGGTCCGAGACCCAGTACTTC
CASSSQWSETQYF
>-|-|TRBV4-3|TRBJ2-1
TGCGCCAGCAGCCAAGGGTGGGGGGACATCGACAATGAGCAGTTCTTC
CASSQGWGDIDNEQFF
>-|few|TRBV20-1|TRBJ1-2
TGCAGTGCTAGAGATTTTGGCAAAGCTAACTATGGCTACACCTTC
CSARDFGKANYGYTF
>-|many|TRBV5-1|TRBJ2-1
TGCGCCAGCAGCCCAAAGGACCAGAGCTCCTACAATGAGCAGTTCTTC
CASSPKDQSSYNEQFF
>TRBD2|-|TRBV4-3|TRBJ2-1
TGCGCCAGCAGCCAAGATTCGGGGGGAATAACCTACAATGAGCAGTTCTTC
CASSQDSGGITYNEQFF
>-|many|TRBV4-3|TRBJ2-2
TGCGCCAGCAGCCCCCTAGGGGCGGGGAACACCGGGGAGCTGTTTTTT
CASSPLGAGNTGELFF
>TRBD1|many|TRBV6-2/TRBV6-3|TRBJ2-1
TGTGCCAGCAGCAGGACACAGGGGCGTAGGGAGCAGTTCTTC
CASSRTQGRREQFF
>-|-|TRBV14|TRBJ1-2
TGTGCCAGCACCCCGCTTGACGTATCCCGTGGCTACACCTTC
CASTPLDVSRGYTF
>TRBD2|few|TRBV13|TRBJ2-3
TGTGCCAGCAGCCAGCGGGGGGCTAGCACAGATACGCAGTATTTT
CASSQRGASTDTQYF